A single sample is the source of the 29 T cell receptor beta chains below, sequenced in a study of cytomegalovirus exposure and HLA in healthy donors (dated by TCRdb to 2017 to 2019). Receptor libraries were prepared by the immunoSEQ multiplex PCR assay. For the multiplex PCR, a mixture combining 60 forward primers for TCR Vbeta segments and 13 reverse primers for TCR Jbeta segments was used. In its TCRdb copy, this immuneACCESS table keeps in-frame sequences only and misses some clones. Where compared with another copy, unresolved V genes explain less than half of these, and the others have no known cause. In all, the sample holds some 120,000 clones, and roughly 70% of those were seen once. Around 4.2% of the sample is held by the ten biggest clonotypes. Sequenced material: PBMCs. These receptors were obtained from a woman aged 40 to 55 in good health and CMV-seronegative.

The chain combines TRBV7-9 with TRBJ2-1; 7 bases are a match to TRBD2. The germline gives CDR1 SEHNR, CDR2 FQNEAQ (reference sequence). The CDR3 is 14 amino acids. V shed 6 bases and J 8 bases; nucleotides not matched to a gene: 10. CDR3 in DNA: TGTGCCAGCAGAACCGGGACTAACAGCGATGAGCAGTTCTTC. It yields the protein CASRTGTNSDEQFF.

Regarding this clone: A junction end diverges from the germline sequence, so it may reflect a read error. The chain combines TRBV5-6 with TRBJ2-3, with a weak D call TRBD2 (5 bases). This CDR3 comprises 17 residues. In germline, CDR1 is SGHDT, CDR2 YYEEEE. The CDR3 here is CASSLWELPASTDAQYF. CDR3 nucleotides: TGTGCCAGCAGCTTATGGGAACTGCCTGCTAGCACAGATGCGCAGTATTTT.

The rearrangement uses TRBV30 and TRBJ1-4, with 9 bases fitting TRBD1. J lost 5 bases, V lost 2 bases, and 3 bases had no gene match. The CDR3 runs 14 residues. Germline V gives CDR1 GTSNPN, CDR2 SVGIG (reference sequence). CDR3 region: CAWSYGTGNEKLFF. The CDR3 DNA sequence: TGTGCCTGGAGTTACGGGACAGGGAATGAAAAACTGTTTTTT.

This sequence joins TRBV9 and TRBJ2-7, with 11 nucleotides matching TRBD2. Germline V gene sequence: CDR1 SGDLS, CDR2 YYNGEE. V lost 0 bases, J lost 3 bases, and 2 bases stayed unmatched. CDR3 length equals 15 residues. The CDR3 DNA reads TGTGCCAGCAGCGTAGAGGGGACTAGCGGCTACGAGCAGTACTTC. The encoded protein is CASSVEGTSGYEQYF.

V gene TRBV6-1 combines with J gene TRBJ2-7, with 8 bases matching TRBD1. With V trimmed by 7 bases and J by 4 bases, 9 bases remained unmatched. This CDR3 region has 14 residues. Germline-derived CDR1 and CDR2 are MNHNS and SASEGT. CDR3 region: CASIPDRAVYEQYF. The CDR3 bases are TGTGCCAGCATCCCGGACAGGGCAGTTTACGAGCAGTACTTC.

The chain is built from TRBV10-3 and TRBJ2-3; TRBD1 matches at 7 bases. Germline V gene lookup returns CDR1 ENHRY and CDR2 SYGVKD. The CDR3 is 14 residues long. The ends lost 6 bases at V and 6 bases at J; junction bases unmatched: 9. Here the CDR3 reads CAISGTAGRDTQYF. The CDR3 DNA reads TGTGCCATCAGCGGGACAGCAGGAAGGGATACGCAGTATTTT.

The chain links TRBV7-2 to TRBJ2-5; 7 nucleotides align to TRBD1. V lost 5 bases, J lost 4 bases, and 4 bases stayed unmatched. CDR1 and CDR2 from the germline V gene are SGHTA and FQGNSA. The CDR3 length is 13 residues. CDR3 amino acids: CASSLNRGETQYF. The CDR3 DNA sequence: TGTGCCAGCAGCCTAAACAGGGGAGAGACCCAGTACTTC.

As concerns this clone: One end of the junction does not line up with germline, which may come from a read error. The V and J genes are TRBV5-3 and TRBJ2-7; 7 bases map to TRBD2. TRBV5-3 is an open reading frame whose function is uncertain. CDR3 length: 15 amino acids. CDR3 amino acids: CAGSLAGVPPYEQYF. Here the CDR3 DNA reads TGTGCCGGAAGCTTGGCGGGGGTCCCCCCCTACGAGCAGTACTTC.

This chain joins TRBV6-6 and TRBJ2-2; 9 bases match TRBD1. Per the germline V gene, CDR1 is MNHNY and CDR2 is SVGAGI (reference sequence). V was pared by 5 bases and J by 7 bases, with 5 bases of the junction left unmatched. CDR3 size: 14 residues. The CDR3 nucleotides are TGTGCCAGCAGTAGGGACAGGGCGGTCGGGGAGCTGTTTTTT. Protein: CASSRDRAVGELFF.

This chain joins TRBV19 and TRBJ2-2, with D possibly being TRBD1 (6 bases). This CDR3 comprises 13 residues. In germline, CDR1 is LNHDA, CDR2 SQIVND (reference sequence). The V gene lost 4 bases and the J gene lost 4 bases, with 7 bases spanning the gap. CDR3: CASSKGGTGELFF. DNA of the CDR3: TGTGCCAGTAGTAAAGGGGGCACCGGGGAGCTGTTTTTT.

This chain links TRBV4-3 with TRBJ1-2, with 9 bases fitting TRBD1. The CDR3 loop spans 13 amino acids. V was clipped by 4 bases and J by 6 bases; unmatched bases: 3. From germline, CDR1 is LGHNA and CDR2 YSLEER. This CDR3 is CASSLGQGNGYTF. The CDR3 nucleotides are TGCGCCAGCAGCCTCGGACAGGGGAATGGCTACACCTTC.

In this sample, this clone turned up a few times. Here the CDR3 reads CSAGVLADSYNEQFF. Written as DNA, the CDR3 is TGCAGCGCCGGAGTACTAGCGGATTCCTACAATGAGCAGTTCTTC. V gene TRBV29-1 combines with J gene TRBJ2-1; 8 bases agree with TRBD2. The CDR3 consists of 15 residues. The germline V gene encodes CDR1 SQVTM and CDR2 ANQGSEA. After removal of 7 bases from V and 1 base from J, the junction contained 9 bases not matched to a gene.

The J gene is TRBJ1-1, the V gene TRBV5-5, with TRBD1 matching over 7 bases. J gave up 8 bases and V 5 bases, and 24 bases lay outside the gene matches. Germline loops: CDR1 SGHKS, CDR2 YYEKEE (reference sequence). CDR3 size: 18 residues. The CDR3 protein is CASSFFPSHTQGESEAFF. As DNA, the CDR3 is TGTGCCAGCAGTTTTTTTCCCTCTCATACTCAGGGGGAGAGCGAAGCTTTCTTT.

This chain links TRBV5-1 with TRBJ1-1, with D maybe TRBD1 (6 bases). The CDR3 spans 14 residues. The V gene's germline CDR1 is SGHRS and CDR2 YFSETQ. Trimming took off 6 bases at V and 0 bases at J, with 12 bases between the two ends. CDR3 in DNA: TGCGCCAGCACTAGGGGGGGAATGAACACTGAAGCTTTCTTT. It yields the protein CASTRGGMNTEAFF.

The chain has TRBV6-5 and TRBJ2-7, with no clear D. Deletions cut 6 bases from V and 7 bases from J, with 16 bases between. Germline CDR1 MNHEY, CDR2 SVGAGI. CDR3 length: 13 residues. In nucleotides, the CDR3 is TGTGCCAGCAGGATTGGGCCACAGAGAGAGCAGTACTTC. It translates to CASRIGPQREQYF.

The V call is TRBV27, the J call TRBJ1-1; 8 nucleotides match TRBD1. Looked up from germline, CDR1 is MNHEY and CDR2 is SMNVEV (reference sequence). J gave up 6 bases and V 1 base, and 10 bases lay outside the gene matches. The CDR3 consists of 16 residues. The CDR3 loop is CASSLFPGQGSAEAFF. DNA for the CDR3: TGTGCCAGCAGTTTATTTCCCGGACAGGGATCGGCTGAAGCTTTCTTT.

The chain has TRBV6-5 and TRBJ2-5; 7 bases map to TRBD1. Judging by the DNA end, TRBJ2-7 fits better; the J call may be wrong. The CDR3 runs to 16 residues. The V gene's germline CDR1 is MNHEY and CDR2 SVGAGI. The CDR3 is CASSYSFHRGNYEQYF. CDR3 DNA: TGTGCCAGCAGTTACTCGTTTCACAGGGGAAACTACGAGCAGTACTTC.

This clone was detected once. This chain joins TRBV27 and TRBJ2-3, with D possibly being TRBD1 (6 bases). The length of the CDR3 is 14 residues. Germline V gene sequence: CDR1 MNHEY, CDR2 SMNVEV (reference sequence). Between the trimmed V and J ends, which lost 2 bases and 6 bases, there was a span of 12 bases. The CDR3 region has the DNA TGTGCCAGCAGTTTAAGGGGGAACGGGGATACGCAGTATTTT. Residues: CASSLRGNGDTQYF.

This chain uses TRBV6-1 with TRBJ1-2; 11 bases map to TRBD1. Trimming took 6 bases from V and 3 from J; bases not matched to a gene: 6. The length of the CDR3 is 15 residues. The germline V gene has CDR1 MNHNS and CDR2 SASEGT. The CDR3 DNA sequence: TGTGCCAGCAGGGCTGGACAGGGGGCGGACTATGGCTACACCTTC. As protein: CASRAGQGADYGYTF.

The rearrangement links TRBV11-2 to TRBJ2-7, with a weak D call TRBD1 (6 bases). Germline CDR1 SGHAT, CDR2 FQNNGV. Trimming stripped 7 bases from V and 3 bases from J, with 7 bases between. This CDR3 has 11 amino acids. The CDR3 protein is CASTGDYEQYF. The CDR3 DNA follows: TGTGCCAGCACAGGGGACTACGAGCAGTACTTC.

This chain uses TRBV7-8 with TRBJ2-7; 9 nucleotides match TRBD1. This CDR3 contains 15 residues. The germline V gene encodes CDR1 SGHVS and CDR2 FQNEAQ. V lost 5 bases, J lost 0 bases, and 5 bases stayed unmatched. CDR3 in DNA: TGTGCCAGCAGCCCAGTGACAGGGGGCTCCTACGAGCAGTACTTC. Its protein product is CASSPVTGGSYEQYF.

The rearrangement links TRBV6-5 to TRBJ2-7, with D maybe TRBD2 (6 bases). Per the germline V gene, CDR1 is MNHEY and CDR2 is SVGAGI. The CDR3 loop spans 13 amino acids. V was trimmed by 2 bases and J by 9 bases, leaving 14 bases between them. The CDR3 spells CASSYGGGFGQYF. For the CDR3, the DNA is TGTGCCAGCAGTTACGGGGGAGGTTTCGGGCAGTACTTC.

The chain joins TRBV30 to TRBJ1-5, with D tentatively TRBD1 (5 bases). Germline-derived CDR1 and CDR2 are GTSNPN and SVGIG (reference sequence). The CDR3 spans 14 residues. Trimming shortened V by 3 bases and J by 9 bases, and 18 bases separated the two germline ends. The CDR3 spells CAWSPLAGGTPQHF. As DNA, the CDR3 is TGTGCCTGGAGCCCCCTAGCGGGGGGGACGCCCCAGCATTTT. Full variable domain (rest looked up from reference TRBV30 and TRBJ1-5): SQTIHQWPATLVQPVGSPLSLECTVEGTSNPNLYWYRQAAGRGLQLLFYSVGIGQISSEVPQNLSASRPQDRQFILSSKKLLLSDSGFYLCAWSPLAGGTPQHFGDGTRLSIL.

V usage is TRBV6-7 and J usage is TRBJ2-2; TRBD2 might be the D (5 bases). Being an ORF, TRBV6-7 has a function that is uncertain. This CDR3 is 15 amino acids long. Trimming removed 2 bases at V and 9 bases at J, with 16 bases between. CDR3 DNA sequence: TGTGCCAGCAGTTACCCGGACGTCCGGGGTCGGGAGCTGTTTTTT. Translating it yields CASSYPDVRGRELFF.

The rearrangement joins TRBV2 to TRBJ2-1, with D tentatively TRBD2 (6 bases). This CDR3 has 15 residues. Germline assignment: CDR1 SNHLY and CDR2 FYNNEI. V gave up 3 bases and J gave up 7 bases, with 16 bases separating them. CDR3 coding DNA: TGTGCCAGCAGTGAGTGGGCGGAGGGGAGTAATGAGCAGTTCTTC. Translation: CASSEWAEGSNEQFF.

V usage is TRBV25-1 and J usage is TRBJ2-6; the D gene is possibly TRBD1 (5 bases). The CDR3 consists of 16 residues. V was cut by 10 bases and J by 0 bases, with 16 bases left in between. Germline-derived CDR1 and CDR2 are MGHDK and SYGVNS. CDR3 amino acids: CAMSGQDTSGANVLTF. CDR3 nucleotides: TGTGCCATGTCCGGGCAGGACACCTCTGGGGCCAACGTCCTGACTTTC.

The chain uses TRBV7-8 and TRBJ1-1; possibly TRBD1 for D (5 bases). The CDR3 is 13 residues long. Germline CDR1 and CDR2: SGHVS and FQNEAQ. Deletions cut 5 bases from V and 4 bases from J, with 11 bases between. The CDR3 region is CASSTTGPTEAFF. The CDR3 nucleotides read TGTGCCAGCAGCACTACAGGACCCACTGAAGCTTTCTTT.

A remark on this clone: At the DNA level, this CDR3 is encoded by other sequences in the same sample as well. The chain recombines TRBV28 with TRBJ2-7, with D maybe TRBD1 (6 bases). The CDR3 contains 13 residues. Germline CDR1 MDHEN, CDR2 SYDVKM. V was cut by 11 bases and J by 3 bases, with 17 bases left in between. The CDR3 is CASRPGHSYEQYF. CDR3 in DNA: TGTGCCTCTCGTCCGGGACATAGCTACGAGCAGTACTTC.

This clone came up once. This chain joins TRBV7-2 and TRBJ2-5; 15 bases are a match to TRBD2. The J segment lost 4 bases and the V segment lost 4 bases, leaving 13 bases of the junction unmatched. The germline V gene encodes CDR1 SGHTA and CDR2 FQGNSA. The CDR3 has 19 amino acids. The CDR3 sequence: CASSSNPGLAGGMGETQYF. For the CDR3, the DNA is TGTGCCAGCAGCTCAAACCCGGGACTAGCGGGGGGAATGGGAGAGACCCAGTACTTC.